These T cell receptor beta chains were read from a single sample in a study of T-cell reconstitution after alpha-beta-depleted transplantation in children. Each CDR3 protein gets one entry after TCRdb re-called the PCR reads with MiXCR. Of some 500,000 distinct CDR3 sequences in the sample, around 19% are singletons; the top ten hold 2.5% to 3.5%. The material sequenced was PBMCs from the stem cell graft donor, taken from the stem cell graft. These receptors were collected from a human donor who donated a stem cell graft to a child with acute lymphoblastic leukemia. Both conserved end residues are part of each CDR3. Fields, in order: D gene, clone size, J gene, V gene, CDR3 protein, CDR3 DNA. The D gene is left open where the match is weak. Not all rows give a size; the values are once, few, many and, for expanded clones, a class.

NA,NA,TRBJ1-4,TRBV5-1,CASSFMGATNEKLFF,TGCGCCAGCAGCTTCATGGGTGCAACTAATGAAAAACTGTTTTTT
TRBD1,NA,TRBJ2-5,TRBV12-3/TRBV12-4,CASSTRDRDFVTQYF,TGTGCCAGCAGCACCCGGGACAGGGATTTTGTGACCCAGTACTTC
NA,few,TRBJ1-1,TRBV7-9,CASSPPRNTEAFF,TGTGCCAGCAGCCCCCCCAGGAACACTGAAGCTTTCTTT
NA,few,TRBJ1-3,TRBV5-1,CASSLSGWSGYSGNTIYF,TGCGCCAGCAGCTTGAGCGGGTGGTCCGGCTACTCTGGAAACACCATATATTTT
TRBD1,NA,TRBJ1-2,TRBV27,CASKTLLGTGGRYGYTF,TGTGCCAGCAAGACCCTACTAGGGACAGGGGGTCGCTATGGCTACACCTTC
NA,many,TRBJ2-3,TRBV12-3/TRBV12-4,CASSLVDTQYF,TGCGCCAGCAGCTTGGTAGATACGCAGTATTTT
NA,NA,TRBJ2-3,TRBV12-3/TRBV12-4,CASSLARAPDTQYF,TGTGCCAGCAGTTTAGCCCGGGCCCCAGATACGCAGTATTTT
TRBD1,NA,TRBJ1-5,TRBV20-1,CSAREDREIQPQHF,TGCAGTGCTAGAGAGGACAGGGAGATTCAGCCCCAGCATTTT
NA,NA,TRBJ2-5,TRBV5-1,CASSLEGAVGQETQYF,TGCGCCAGCAGCTTGGAGGGCGCGGTGGGGCAAGAGACCCAGTACTTC
NA,few,TRBJ2-7,TRBV5-1,CASSWAGYEQYF,TGCGCCAGCAGCTGGGCGGGCTACGAGCAGTACTTC
TRBD2,few,TRBJ2-3,TRBV9,CASSPGMSGSGDTQYF,TGTGCCAGCAGCCCGGGGATGAGCGGGAGCGGGGATACGCAGTATTTT
TRBD2,NA,TRBJ2-3,TRBV24-1,CATSGGRVDTQYF,TGTGCCACCAGTGGCGGGAGGGTGGATACGCAGTATTTT
NA,NA,TRBJ2-7,TRBV10-3,CAISEFSDEQYF,TGTGCCATCAGTGAGTTCTCGGACGAGCAGTACTTC
NA,NA,TRBJ1-1,TRBV20-1,CSVLTGAANTEAFF,TGCAGTGTTTTGACCGGGGCGGCGAACACTGAAGCTTTCTTT
TRBD2,NA,TRBJ2-1,TRBV6-5,CASSYHTSGIGNEQFF,TGTGCCAGCAGTTACCATACTAGCGGGATAGGGAATGAGCAGTTCTTC
TRBD2,once,TRBJ2-7,TRBV4-1,CASSRVAGELYEQYF,TGCGCCAGCAGCCGCGTAGCGGGAGAGCTCTACGAGCAGTACTTC
NA,NA,TRBJ2-2,TRBV9,CASSVRDTNTGELFF,TGTGCCAGCAGCGTAAGGGACACGAACACCGGGGAGCTGTTTTTT
TRBD2,NA,TRBJ2-7,TRBV30,CAWSVPLAGGPDEQYF,TGTGCCTGGAGTGTACCTCTAGCGGGAGGGCCCGACGAGCAGTACTTC
NA,NA,TRBJ1-3,TRBV10-1,CASSDPSSGNTIYF,TGCGCCAGCAGTGACCCGAGCTCTGGAAACACCATATATTTT
NA,NA,TRBJ2-7,TRBV20-1,CSARDIQGPYEQYF,TGCAGTGCTAGAGATATCCAGGGCCCCTACGAGCAGTACTTC
TRBD1,NA,TRBJ2-5,TRBV10-3,CAISADREETQYF,TGTGCCATCAGCGCGGACAGGGAAGAGACCCAGTACTTC
TRBD2,NA,TRBJ2-5,TRBV20-1,CSARMAVGRIQETQYF,TGCAGTGCTAGAATGGCAGTCGGGAGGATACAAGAGACCCAGTACTTC
NA,few,TRBJ2-7,TRBV11-2,CASSFLLYEQYF,TGTGCCAGCAGCTTTCTCTTATACGAGCAGTACTTC
NA,NA,TRBJ2-3,TRBV2,CASSDPNRDAGTDTQYF,TGTGCCAGCAGTGACCCAAACAGGGATGCGGGCACAGATACGCAGTATTTT
NA,NA,TRBJ1-1,TRBV4-2,CASSQVTENTEAFF,TGTGCCAGCAGCCAAGTAACGGAGAACACTGAAGCTTTCTTT
NA,few,TRBJ2-7,TRBV12-3/TRBV12-4,CASSLGPGLYEQYF,TGTGCCAGCAGTTTAGGGCCAGGACTTTACGAGCAGTACTTC
TRBD2,NA,TRBJ2-1,TRBV7-8,CASSLDLAGALSYNEQFF,TGTGCCAGCAGCTTAGACCTAGCGGGGGCCCTCTCCTACAATGAGCAGTTCTTC
NA,few,TRBJ2-7,TRBV29-1,CSATTPSSYEQYF,TGCAGCGCGACGACTCCTAGCTCCTACGAGCAGTACTTC
NA,few,TRBJ2-2,TRBV9,CASSAARDSYTGELFF,TGTGCCAGCAGCGCGGCGCGGGACTCATACACCGGGGAGCTGTTTTTT
TRBD2,NA,TRBJ2-3,TRBV5-1,CASSASGRATDTQYF,TGCGCCAGCAGCGCTAGCGGGAGAGCAACAGATACGCAGTATTTT
NA,few,TRBJ2-1,TRBV6-5,CASSYSPSGGWGEQFF,TGTGCCAGCAGTTATTCCCCTTCAGGAGGGTGGGGTGAGCAGTTCTTC
TRBD2,NA,TRBJ2-5,TRBV28,CASSPNRLAGIEETQYF,TGTGCCAGCAGTCCGAACCGACTAGCGGGAATAGAAGAGACCCAGTACTTC